The present TCR beta chain was sequenced within a study of T cells in Graves' hyperthyroidism and ophthalmopathy. Notes on this clonotype: A read error may be the cause here, since a much bigger clone is one base away.

This CDR3 contains 15 residues. CDR1 and CDR2 (germline): MNHEY, SVGAGI. V gave up 4 bases and J gave up 0 bases; unmatched junction bases: 6. RNA transcripts yielded amplified TCR beta CDR3 regions. HTBI primers were the set used in a first-round RT-PCR of the TCR CDR3. One entry per CDR3 protein, called by TCRdb with MiXCR from the multiplex PCR reads. The sample records over 700,000 distinct CDR3 sequences, around a third being singletons. This TCR came from a woman in her 40s with Graves' hyperthyroidism. The V gene is TRBV6-5, the J gene TRBJ2-7, with 7 bases lining up with TRBD1. Sample: blood. CDR3 nucleotides: TGTGCCAGCAGTTCTCCGGGACAGAGCTCCTACGAGCAGTACTTC. It is translated as CASSSPGQSSYEQYF.